The 23 T cell receptor beta chains presented below share a single source sample, sequenced in a study of identical twins. TCRdb re-analysed the 5' RACE reads in MiXCR, keeping a single row per CDR3 protein. The table has a few hundred thousand distinct CDR3 sequences, around an eighth seen once. These data were also filed under a second study, of yellow fever vaccine responses in identical twins.

What was sequenced was CD4+ T cells sorted from blood. The receptors shown here come from a woman aged 18-29 years in good health.

The chain recombines TRBV6-1 with TRBJ2-3; D is possibly TRBD2 (6 bases). CDR3 length: 16 residues. Germline CDR1 is MNHNS and CDR2 is SASEGT. Trimming stripped 6 bases from V and 4 bases from J, with 20 bases between. CDR3 region: CASRFPGRGRSDTQYF. In nucleotides, the CDR3 is TGTGCCAGCAGATTTCCCGGGCGGGGTCGGTCAGATACGCAGTATTTT.

This clonotype was detected ten times or more. The chain links TRBV7-3 to TRBJ2-6; a possible D gene is TRBD1 (6 bases). CDR3 size: 21 residues. Germline loops: CDR1 SGHTA, CDR2 FQGTGA. The V end was cut by 1 base, the J end by 1 base, with 23 bases between. The CDR3 spells CASSLRSPGTSKTSGANVLTF. CDR3 DNA sequence: TGTGCCAGCAGCTTAAGGTCGCCAGGGACAAGTAAAACTTCTGGGGCCAACGTCCTGACTTTC.

The gene calls are TRBV7-2 and TRBJ1-1; 10 bases agree with TRBD1. Trimming cost V 5 bases and J 3 bases; bases outside gene matches: 9. The CDR3 spans 16 residues. CDR1 SGHTA and CDR2 FQGNSA come from the germline V gene. The CDR3 DNA reads TGTGCCAGCAGCGCCGGGACAGGGGCGGGCGACACTGAAGCTTTCTTT. This sequence encodes CASSAGTGAGDTEAFF.

This clonotype was found many times. The rearrangement links TRBV20-1 to TRBJ2-3; 7 bases agree with TRBD2. CDR1 and CDR2 (germline): DFQATT, SNEGSKA (reference sequence). Losses at the gene ends were 4 bases for V and 0 bases for J; bases not matched to a gene: 1. There are 13 residues in the CDR3. The CDR3 loop reads CSATSGSTDTQYF. DNA for the CDR3: TGCAGTGCTACTAGCGGAAGCACAGATACGCAGTATTTT.

This sequence joins TRBV7-2 and TRBJ2-7, with 7 bases fitting TRBD1. Germline V CDR1 and CDR2: SGHTA, FQGNSA. V gave up 5 bases and J gave up 0 bases; unmatched junction bases: 7. This CDR3 has 15 amino acids. In DNA, the CDR3 is TGTGCCAGCAGCATCCTAACAGGGGTCTCCTACGAGCAGTACTTC. Amino acids: CASSILTGVSYEQYF.

As concerns this clonotype: A much larger clone lies a single base off, so this may be a read error. The chain employs TRBV20-1 and TRBJ2-7, with D uncertain. Germline V gene lookup returns CDR1 DFQATT and CDR2 SNEGSKA (reference sequence). The CDR3 is 11 residues long. V lost 3 bases and J 2 bases, leaving 5 bases between the germline ends. The CDR3 DNA reads as TGCAGTGCTAGTGACACCTACGAGCAGTACTTC. It specifies CSASDTYEQYF.

This clonotype appeared a single time. The CDR3 is CASSLYLAGGLGDTQYF. The DNA for the CDR3 is TGTGCCAGCAGCTTATATCTAGCGGGGGGTTTAGGAGATACGCAGTATTTT. The chain carries TRBV11-2 and TRBJ2-3; 11 bases match TRBD2. This CDR3 is 17 amino acids long. Trimming removed 2 bases from V and 5 bases from J; junction bases left unmatched: 9. The germline V gene encodes CDR1 SGHAT and CDR2 FQNNGV.

This clonotype was recorded a few times. This sequence joins TRBV19 and TRBJ2-7; 7 nucleotides match TRBD1. The CDR3 is 15 residues long. Germline V CDR1 and CDR2: LNHDA, SQIVND (reference sequence). After removal of 11 bases from V and 0 bases from J, the junction contained 13 bases not matched to a gene. CDR3 residues: CAPDRRGNSSYEQYF. The CDR3 DNA reads as TGTGCCCCGGACAGGAGAGGGAATAGCTCCTACGAGCAGTACTTC.

This clonotype has more than one count but fewer than ten. V is TRBV4-2 and J is TRBJ1-2; TRBD1 is a possible D gene (5 bases). The V end lost 0 bases, the J end lost 8 bases, and 10 bases lay between the germline ends. CDR3 length: 13 amino acids. CDR1 LGHNA and CDR2 YNFKEQ come from the germline V gene. The CDR3 loop is CASSQDLRDGYTF. Written as DNA, the CDR3 is TGTGCCAGCAGCCAAGATCTCCGGGACGGCTACACCTTC.

This clonotype appeared many times. With a much larger clone just one base away, this may be a read error. This sequence joins TRBV2 and TRBJ2-1; D remains unclear. The CDR3 totals 11 residues. Trimming took 6 bases from V and 5 from J, leaving 5 bases between them. CDR1 and CDR2 from the germline V gene are SNHLY and FYNNEI. CDR3 amino acids: CASSVDNEQFF. The CDR3 coding sequence is TGTGCCAGCAGCGTAGACAATGAGCAGTTCTTC.

This clonotype was seen repeatedly, ten times or more. This chain uses TRBV7-9 with TRBJ2-7, with 8 nucleotides matching TRBD1. The CDR3 contains 14 residues. J was trimmed by 5 bases and V by 3 bases; bases with no gene match: 6. In germline, CDR1 is SEHNR, CDR2 FQNEAQ (reference sequence). CDR3 sequence (DNA): TGTGCCAGCAGCTTGCCTGACAGGGGCCACGAGCAGTACTTC. Amino acids: CASSLPDRGHEQYF.

This clonotype has more than one count but fewer than ten. The chain carries TRBV5-1 and TRBJ2-2; D might be TRBD1 (5 bases). The CDR3 spans 15 residues. V gave up 2 bases and J gave up 5 bases, with 13 bases separating them. CDR1 and CDR2 (germline): SGHRS, YFSETQ. CDR3 in amino acids: CASSLQEGITGELFF. CDR3 nucleotides: TGCGCCAGCAGCTTACAGGAAGGTATAACCGGGGAGCTGTTTTTT.

This clonotype was found a few times. The rearrangement links TRBV27 to TRBJ2-2; weak D call: TRBD2 (5 bases). The V gene's germline CDR1 is MNHEY and CDR2 SMNVEV (reference sequence). The CDR3 runs to 14 residues. V lost 3 bases to trimming and J lost 5 bases, with 10 bases between them. The CDR3 reads CASSFTSLTGELFF. The CDR3 DNA reads as TGTGCCAGCAGTTTTACTAGTTTGACCGGGGAGCTGTTTTTT.

There are a few counts of this clonotype. J is TRBJ2-7 and V is TRBV5-1, with D perhaps TRBD2 (6 bases). The CDR3 is 14 amino acids. V gave up 7 bases and J gave up 7 bases, with 21 bases separating them. CDR1 and CDR2 (germline): SGHRS, YFSETQ. The CDR3 bases are TGCGCCAGCTTCGGGGGTGGGGCCATCTTGGAGCAGTACTTC. This gives the protein CASFGGGAILEQYF.

Ten or more counts support this clonotype. J is TRBJ2-1 and V is TRBV29-1; D is perhaps TRBD2 (7 bases). The CDR3 is made up of 13 amino acids. Germline V gene data show CDR1 as SQVTM and CDR2 as ANQGSEA. Trimming stripped 7 bases from V and 4 bases from J, with 14 bases between. The CDR3 nucleotides are TGCAGCGGAGGGGGGGACCTGTACAATGAGCAGTTCTTC. Translating it yields CSGGGDLYNEQFF.

This chain joins TRBV12-3 or TRBV12-4 and TRBJ2-6, with a weak D call TRBD1 (5 bases). V lost 3 bases, J lost 2 bases, and 8 bases lay in between. The CDR3 spans 15 residues. The CDR3 DNA is TGTGCCAGCAGTTTTAAAGGGGCTGGGGCCAACGTCCTGACTTTC. The encoded protein is CASSFKGAGANVLTF.

There are a few counts of this clonotype. The rearrangement joins TRBV4-3 to TRBJ2-1; 8 bases map to TRBD2. V lost 3 bases to trimming and J lost 5 bases; unmatched junction nucleotides: 6. The CDR3 sequence is 15 residues long. The germline V gene has CDR1 LGHNA and CDR2 YSLEER. CDR3 residues: CASSQPGLENNEQFF. Here the CDR3 DNA reads TGCGCCAGCAGCCAGCCGGGACTAGAGAACAATGAGCAGTTCTTC.

The V gene is TRBV28, the J gene TRBJ2-7, with 7 positions matching TRBD1. Germline V gives CDR1 MDHEN, CDR2 SYDVKM. This CDR3 has 15 residues. V shed 3 bases and J 5 bases; nucleotides not matched to a gene: 10. CDR3 sequence reads: CASSLSVRTGNEQYF. The CDR3 nucleotides are TGTGCCAGCAGTTTGTCCGTAAGGACAGGAAACGAGCAGTACTTC.

The chain has TRBV6-1 and TRBJ1-5; no clear D. The CDR3 has 13 residues. Trimming took 2 bases from V and 5 from J, leaving 7 bases between them. Germline V gene lookup returns CDR1 MNHNS and CDR2 SASEGT. CDR3: CASSELEHQPQHF. The CDR3 coding sequence is TGTGCCAGCAGTGAACTGGAACATCAGCCCCAGCATTTT.

This clonotype was detected a few times. This rearrangement joins TRBV9 to TRBJ2-3, with no clear D. The CDR3 is 12 residues long. CDR1 is SGDLS, CDR2 YYNGEE, per germline. The ends were cut back, 1 base at V and 3 bases at J, with 3 bases in the middle. As DNA, the CDR3 is TGTGCCAGCAGCGTACGAACAGATACGCAGTATTTT. Protein: CASSVRTDTQYF.

This clonotype was observed a few times. The rearrangement links TRBV5-1 to TRBJ2-5; D tentatively fits TRBD1 or TRBD2 (5 bases each). The CDR3 loop spans 14 amino acids. Trimming stripped 4 bases from V and 0 bases from J, with 10 bases between. The germline V gene encodes CDR1 SGHRS and CDR2 YFSETQ. DNA of the CDR3: TGCGCCAGCAGCGGGGGACGGTACCAAGAGACCCAGTACTTC. Amino acids: CASSGGRYQETQYF. Filled out from reference TRBV5-1 and TRBJ2-5, the complete variable domain reads KAGVTQTPRYLIKTRGQQVTLSCSPISGHRSVSWYQQTPGQGLQFLFEYFSETQRNKGNFPGRFSGRQFSNSRSEMNVSTLELGDSALYLCASSGGRYQETQYFGPGTRLLVL.

This rearrangement joins TRBV29-1 to TRBJ1-5; D unresolved. The CDR3 contains 13 residues. The V end lost 4 bases, the J end lost 4 bases, and 11 bases lay between the germline ends. CDR1 SQVTM and CDR2 ANQGSEA come from the germline V gene. CDR3 sequence (DNA): TGCAGCGTTGGGGGAGGGATGAATCAGCCCCAGCATTTT. Translation: CSVGGGMNQPQHF.

The V call is TRBV19, the J call TRBJ2-1, with D possibly being TRBD1 or TRBD2 (5 bases each). In germline, CDR1 is LNHDA, CDR2 SQIVND (reference sequence). Trimming took 3 bases from V and 6 from J, leaving 15 bases between them. The CDR3 totals 15 residues. The CDR3 DNA reads as TGTGCCAGTAGTATGGGGCAGCCGGGGCTCAATGAGCAGTTCTTC. Translated: CASSMGQPGLNEQFF. Based on the CDR3 plus reference TRBV19 and TRBJ2-1, the full variable domain is DGGITQSPKYLFRKEGQNVTLSCEQNLNHDAMYWYRQDPGQGLRLIYYSQIVNDFQKGDIAEGYSVSREKKESFPLTVTSAQKNPTAFYLCASSMGQPGLNEQFFGPGTRLTVL.